This T cell receptor beta chain derives from a study of PD-L1 blockade in urothelial cancer. Study overall: Beginning in about 2014, patients received atezolizumab, given as 1,200 mg intravenously every 3 weeks. Per blood sample, T cells had a median of roughly 150,000. About 90% of the 29 patients were men who had bladder-origin urothelial cancer.

This clone was seen once. The trim removed 1 base at V and 0 bases at J, leaving 8 bases unmatched. CDR1 KGHSH and CDR2 LQKENI come from the germline V gene. The CDR3 sequence is 17 residues long. The repertoire was sequenced with immunoSEQ multiplex PCR; TCRdb's copy has only in-frame clones and lacks some. The table shows some 100,000 clones, with around 93% occurring only once. Material: PBMCs, obtained around atezolizumab (anti-PD-L1) treatment. The genes are TRBV18 and TRBJ2-7, with 8 nucleotides matching TRBD2. This TCR was recovered from a woman older than 75 with urothelial cancer. This chain's CDR3 is CASSPRETGGPSYEQYF. The CDR3 DNA follows: TGTGCCAGCTCACCACGAGAGACGGGAGGGCCCTCCTACGAGCAGTACTTC.